The 23 T cell receptor beta chains below all came from one sample that was sequenced in a study of neurological immune-mediated disorders. TCRdb itself ran the 5' RACE reads through MiXCR, one entry per CDR3 protein. The table has tens of thousands of distinct CDR3 sequences, roughly an eighth seen once. As to time point: longitudinal time-point 1 (baseline). Sequencing input: PBMCs. These receptors all stem from a female donor with HTLV-1-associated myelopathy (HAM/TSP).

V is TRBV20-1 and J is TRBJ2-3; D is unresolved. Germline V gives CDR1 DFQATT, CDR2 SNEGSKA (reference sequence). The CDR3 contains 13 residues. V gave up 1 base and J gave up 6 bases, with 11 bases separating them. The CDR3 bases are TGCAGTGCTAGAGTCCCCCTTTCTGATACGCAGTATTTT. Its protein product is CSARVPLSDTQYF.

Many counts were recorded for this clonotype. The chain has TRBV12-3 or TRBV12-4 and TRBJ1-1, with TRBD1 matching 8 bases. The CDR3 length is 15 residues. The trim removed 7 bases at V and 0 bases at J, leaving 7 bases unmatched. The CDR3 DNA is TGTGCCAGCACCCTACAGGGGGGCCTGAACACTGAAGCTTTCTTT. Encoded protein: CASTLQGGLNTEAFF.

The sample holds many counts of this clonotype. This chain uses TRBV11-2 with TRBJ2-1; the match to TRBD1 covers 8 bases. CDR1 is SGHAT, CDR2 FQNNGV, per germline. The CDR3 has 13 residues. V lost 8 bases and J lost 8; bases outside the gene matches: 8. CDR3 amino acids: CASPGDRSDEQFF. CDR3 nucleotides: TGTGCCAGCCCGGGGGACAGGTCGGATGAGCAGTTCTTC.

Details on this clonotype: The CDR3 ends on some other residue instead of the conserved phenylalanine or tryptophan, so this is likely a read error. No DNA is shown, since the ends of the CDR3 on it are uncertain; the CDR3 is the one TCRdb lists. V gene TRBV5-1 combines with J gene TRBJ2-1; the table's D call, TRBD2, was not checked against the DNA. The CDR3 adds up to 19 amino acids, both ends counted. The germline V gene encodes CDR1 SGHRS and CDR2 YFSETQ. CDR3 sequence reads: CSSSLEALRAGLGYNEQIL.

This clonotype was recorded at least ten times. The rearrangement uses TRBV29-1 and TRBJ2-1, with 9 bases lining up with TRBD2. Unmatched junction bases numbered 12, after V lost 6 bases and J lost 0 bases. From germline, CDR1 is SQVTM and CDR2 ANQGSEA. This CDR3 region has 17 residues. The CDR3 DNA is TGCAGCGTCACCTCGACTAGCGGAGCATTCTCCTACAATGAGCAGTTCTTC. Its protein is CSVTSTSGAFSYNEQFF.

Only one count was recorded for this clonotype. This chain uses TRBV28 with TRBJ2-5; D not resolved. Trimming removed 8 bases at V and 1 base at J, with 5 bases between. The CDR3 loop spans 11 amino acids. Germline CDR1 is MDHEN and CDR2 is SYDVKM. Here the CDR3 DNA reads TGTGCCAGCGATGGCCAAGAGACCCAGTACTTC. It specifies CASDGQETQYF.

This clonotype was found many times. This sequence joins TRBV15 and TRBJ2-7, with D hard to call. Germline V gene lookup returns CDR1 LNHNV and CDR2 YYDKDF (reference sequence). The CDR3 has 13 residues. V was shortened by 0 bases and J by 1 base, with 4 bases between the two germline ends. CDR3 sequence: CATSRDLSYEQYF. The DNA for the CDR3 is TGTGCCACCAGCAGAGATTTGTCCTACGAGCAGTACTTC.

The sample holds many counts of this clonotype. The chain links TRBV20-1 to TRBJ2-3; the match to TRBD2 covers 8 bases. The junction had 11 bases not matched to a gene; V was cut back by 5 bases and J by 4 bases. The CDR3 covers 15 residues. CDR1 is DFQATT, CDR2 SNEGSKA, per germline (reference sequence). Here the CDR3 DNA reads TGCAGTGCTGGTATAGCGGGGAAAGACGCAGATACGCAGTATTTT. It is translated as CSAGIAGKDADTQYF.

This clonotype was seen repeatedly, ten times or more. V and J are TRBV20-1 and TRBJ2-7, with D maybe TRBD1 (5 bases). CDR1 is DFQATT and CDR2 is SNEGSKA in the germline V gene (reference sequence). The CDR3 totals 14 residues. Trimming took 3 bases from V and 3 from J, leaving 15 bases between them. The CDR3 nucleotides are TGCAGTGCTAGTAGTAGTGCAGGGCACTACGAGCAGTACTTC. Its translation is CSASSSAGHYEQYF.

This clonotype was seen at least ten times. The chain is built from TRBV7-9 and TRBJ1-5; D call uncertain. This CDR3 is 15 amino acids long. Germline CDR1 reads SEHNR; CDR2 reads FQNEAQ (reference sequence). Trimming took 1 base from V and 7 from J, leaving 14 bases between them. CDR3 bases: TGTGCCAGCAGCTTAGGGGCAGAAGCCGGGCAGCCCCAGCATTTT. Its translation: CASSLGAEAGQPQHF. Supplemented by reference TRBV7-9 and TRBJ1-5, the full variable domain reads DTGVSQNPRHKITKRGQNVTFRCDPISEHNRLYWYRQTLGQGPEFLTYFQNEAQLEKSRLLSDRFSAERPKGSFSTLEIQRTEQGDSAMYLCASSLGAEAGQPQHFGDGTRLSIL.

This clonotype was seen repeatedly, ten times or more. The gene calls are TRBV7-9 and TRBJ2-3, with D perhaps matching TRBD1 (6 bases). Germline CDR1 is SEHNR and CDR2 is FQNEAQ (reference sequence). CDR3 length: 10 amino acids. The ends were cut back, 9 bases at V and 6 bases at J, with 7 bases in the middle. This CDR3 is CASQGDTQYF. The CDR3 bases are TGTGCCAGTCAGGGGGATACGCAGTATTTT.

Ten or more counts support this clonotype. The chain uses TRBV4-1 and TRBJ1-2, with D perhaps TRBD1 (6 bases). Germline CDR1 is MGHRA and CDR2 is YSYEKL. The CDR3 loop spans 14 amino acids. V gave up 1 base and J gave up 7 bases, with 13 bases separating them. CDR3 loop: CASSQAQGRGGYTF. The DNA of the CDR3 is TGCGCCAGCAGCCAAGCGCAGGGGAGAGGTGGCTACACCTTC.

A remark on this clonotype: Sequence at one end of the junction differs from germline and may be a read error. This sequence joins TRBV5-1 and TRBJ2-2; TRBD1 matches 8 bases. The CDR3 contains 16 residues. CDR1 is SGHRS, CDR2 YFSETQ, per germline. In DNA form, the CDR3 reads TGCGCCAGCAGCACCTCCGGGACAGGTCGTTTTTGGGAGCTGTCTTTT. Translation gives CASSTSGTGRFWELSF.

This clonotype was detected many times. J is TRBJ1-5 and V is TRBV10-3; D is perhaps TRBD1 (5 bases). The CDR3 covers 12 residues. Trimming removed 7 bases at V and 5 bases at J, with 9 bases between. CDR1 is ENHRY and CDR2 is SYGVKD in the germline V gene. CDR3 sequence reads: CAITQGDQPQHF. The CDR3 region has the DNA TGTGCCATCACCCAGGGAGATCAGCCCCAGCATTTT.

Ten or more counts support this clonotype. The chain joins TRBV7-9 to TRBJ2-7; D is uncertain. The V end lost 6 bases, the J end lost 2 bases, and 8 bases lay between the germline ends. Per germline, CDR1 SEHNR and CDR2 FQNEAQ (reference sequence). CDR3 size: 12 residues. CDR3: CASSRGAYEQYF. The CDR3 nucleotides are TGTGCCAGCAGTCGAGGAGCCTACGAGCAGTACTTC.

The table lists this clonotype with many counts. In DNA, the CDR3 is TGCGCCAGCAGTTCGGACAGGGCCTACGAGCAGTACTTC. Translating gives CASSSDRAYEQYF. The chain links TRBV5-1 to TRBJ2-7, with 8 bases that match TRBD1. The CDR3 covers 13 residues. The V and J ends lost 5 bases and 2 bases, in that order; junction bases with no gene match: 3. Germline CDR1 SGHRS, CDR2 YFSETQ.

This clonotype has a count of ten or more. The chain couples TRBV4-1 to TRBJ2-4; TRBD2 matches at 10 bases. CDR3 length: 16 amino acids. V was pared by 1 base and J by 8 bases, with 8 bases of the junction left unmatched. Germline V gene data show CDR1 as MGHRA and CDR2 as YSYEKL. CDR3 region: CASSQGYSGGVDIQYF. CDR3 DNA sequence: TGCGCCAGCAGCCAAGGGTACAGCGGGGGGGTGGACATTCAGTACTTC.

This clonotype was picked up a small number of times. The V and J genes are TRBV7-2 and TRBJ2-7; 8 nucleotides align to TRBD2. The V gene's germline CDR1 is SGHTA and CDR2 FQGNSA. V gave up 5 bases and J gave up 1 base; unmatched junction bases: 7. CDR3 length: 15 residues. The CDR3 region has the DNA TGTGCCAGCAGCGCATCCGGGGGGGGGTCCTACGAGCAGTACTTC. This translates into CASSASGGGSYEQYF.

This clonotype appeared many times. CDR3 bases: TGTGCCAGCTCATCAGACAGGGAACAGCAGTACTTC. Its translation is CASSSDREQQYF. The chain uses TRBV18 and TRBJ2-7; the match to TRBD1 covers 7 bases. V shed 5 bases and J 8 bases; nucleotides not matched to a gene: 6. The germline gives CDR1 KGHSH, CDR2 LQKENI. The CDR3 covers 12 residues. Combining the CDR3 with reference TRBV18 and TRBJ2-7 gives the whole variable domain NAGVMQNPRHLVRRRGQEARLRCSPMKGHSHVYWYRQLPEEGLKFMVYLQKENIIDESGMPKERFSAEFPKEGPSILRIQQVVRGDSAAYFCASSSDREQQYFGPGTRLTVT.

There are many counts of this clonotype. The chain employs TRBV5-1 and TRBJ1-1; the D gene is possibly TRBD1 (6 bases). Trimming removed 4 bases from V and 3 bases from J, with 10 bases in between. Germline assignment: CDR1 SGHRS and CDR2 YFSETQ. The CDR3 has 13 amino acids. The CDR3 sequence is CASSPDSYTEAFF. The CDR3 nucleotides are TGCGCCAGCAGCCCGGACAGCTACACTGAAGCTTTCTTT.

This clonotype has a count of ten or more. Written as DNA, the CDR3 is TGTGCCAGCAGTTTACGCCCAGCGGGGGGGCGAGGGACCCAGTACTTC. Its protein is CASSLRPAGGRGTQYF. The chain uses TRBV28 and TRBJ2-5; TRBD2 agrees at 10 bases. The CDR3 loop spans 16 amino acids. CDR1 is MDHEN, CDR2 SYDVKM, per germline. Unmatched junction bases numbered 10, after V lost 2 bases and J lost 7 bases.

This clonotype was seen many times. The chain is built from TRBV7-3 and TRBJ1-2, with D possibly being TRBD1 (6 bases). V shed 5 bases and J shed 8 bases, with 15 bases lying between them. Germline CDR1 reads SGHTA; CDR2 reads FQGTGA. CDR3 length: 13 amino acids. The CDR3: CASSPQGFGGYTF. The DNA of the CDR3 is TGTGCCAGCAGCCCACAGGGCTTCGGAGGCTACACCTTC.

This clonotype was recorded many times. The V call is TRBV28, the J call TRBJ2-7; 8 positions agree with TRBD2. Germline CDR1 MDHEN, CDR2 SYDVKM. The CDR3 contains 14 residues. Trimming removed 7 bases from V and 1 base from J; junction bases left unmatched: 6. CDR3 nucleotide sequence: TGTGCCAGCACCCTCTCGGGGGGGTCCTACGAGCAGTACTTC. Its protein product is CASTLSGGSYEQYF.